What follows are 14 T cell receptor beta chains derived from one specimen sequenced in a study of T cell repertoires in cytomegalovirus infection. These receptors' targets are unknown. TCRdb independently ran MiXCR on the reads; one entry per CDR3 protein. Of 50,000 or so distinct CDR3 sequences listed, over 15% are singletons. This sample comprised CD8+ T cells from cultured PBMCs, obtained from culture after CMV antigen stimulation. These receptors all come from a human donor in good health (CMV status not recorded). Some clones in this sample may be carry-over from other donors' samples.

The rearrangement links TRBV28 to TRBJ1-1; D is ambiguous. The CDR3 loop spans 13 amino acids. V was cut by 6 bases and J by 14 bases, with 22 bases left in between. The germline CDR1 and CDR2 sequences are MDHEN and SYDVKM. The DNA for the CDR3 is TGTGCCAGCAGCCAGTTAAGCGCTACAGTATTCTTCTTT. Translated: CASSQLSATVFFF.

Of note for this clonotype: One end of the junction varies from germline; a read error may be responsible. The V and J genes are TRBV5-4 and TRBJ1-1; TRBD1 is a possible D gene (6 bases). The CDR3 runs 12 residues. Per germline, CDR1 SGHNT and CDR2 YYREEE (reference sequence). CDR3 residues: CATSRGYTEAFF. CDR3 bases: TGTGCCACCAGCAGGGGTTACACTGAAGCTTTCTTT.

This clonotype was found many times. The J gene is TRBJ2-7, the V gene TRBV7-8; no clear D gene. The CDR3 is 15 residues long. V gave up 0 bases and J gave up 6 bases, with 15 bases separating them. Per germline, CDR1 SGHVS and CDR2 FQNEAQ. The CDR3 nucleotides read TGTGCCAGCAGCTTAGCCCGACTGCCCACTGTCGAGCAGTACTTC. Translation gives CASSLARLPTVEQYF.

This clonotype was observed a handful of times. J is TRBJ1-2 and V is TRBV7-9, with TRBD1 matching over 12 bases. J gave up 8 bases and V 3 bases, and 7 bases lay outside the gene matches. The CDR3 contains 15 residues. Germline V gene sequence: CDR1 SEHNR, CDR2 FQNEAQ (reference sequence). CDR3 residues: CASSLGTGGAAGYTF. The CDR3 DNA sequence: TGTGCCAGCAGCTTGGGGACAGGGGGCGCGGCCGGCTACACCTTC.

This rearrangement joins TRBV20-1 to TRBJ2-5; D ambiguous. CDR1 DFQATT and CDR2 SNEGSKA come from the germline V gene (reference sequence). V lost 0 bases and J 0 bases, leaving 11 bases between the germline ends. The CDR3 loop spans 15 amino acids. The CDR3 reads CSARDVVGYQETQYF. CDR3 bases: TGCAGTGCTAGAGATGTCGTCGGGTACCAAGAGACCCAGTACTTC.

The chain carries TRBV29-1 and TRBJ2-1, with 7 bases aligning to TRBD2. Trimming at V came to 3 bases and at J to 4 bases, leaving 6 bases not matched to a gene. The CDR3 is made up of 14 amino acids. From germline, CDR1 is SQVTM and CDR2 ANQGSEA. Here the CDR3 reads CSVEKRGGYNEQFF. The CDR3 DNA reads TGCAGCGTTGAGAAGCGGGGAGGGTACAATGAGCAGTTCTTC.

V is TRBV7-6 and J is TRBJ2-6, with D uncertain. CDR1 is SGHVS, CDR2 FNYEAQ, per germline. V dropped 9 bases and J dropped 10 bases, with 10 bases sitting between them. The CDR3 runs 11 residues. The CDR3 protein is CASPTSNVLTF. The DNA for the CDR3 is TGTGCCAGTCCGACCTCGAACGTCCTGACTTTC.

The J gene is TRBJ2-7, the V gene TRBV4-1, with D possibly matching TRBD2 (6 bases). The CDR3 totals 15 residues. CDR1 and CDR2 from the germline V gene are MGHRA and YSYEKL. The V end was cut by 1 base, the J end by 3 bases, with 13 bases between. The DNA of the CDR3 is TGCGCCAGCAGCCAAGGTCGGGACTTATACTACGAGCAGTACTTC. Encoded protein: CASSQGRDLYYEQYF.

CDR3 DNA sequence: TGTGCCAGCAGTCCTAGCGGGGGGGCGGGGGATACGCAGTATTTT. It is translated as CASSPSGGAGDTQYF. This chain uses TRBV6-1 with TRBJ2-3, with TRBD2 matching over 12 bases. CDR1 MNHNS and CDR2 SASEGT come from the germline V gene. V shed 5 bases and J 6 bases; nucleotides not matched to a gene: 6. The CDR3 is made up of 15 amino acids.

This clonotype has just a few counts. The chain carries TRBV12-5 and TRBJ2-7; D is possibly TRBD2 (6 bases). Per germline, CDR1 LGHNT and CDR2 FRNRAP. This CDR3 has 14 amino acids. The V end lost 3 bases, the J end lost 5 bases, and 14 bases lay between the germline ends. DNA of the CDR3: TGTGCTAGTGGTTTCGGGGGAAAGAGGGACGAGCAGTACTTC. Amino acid sequence: CASGFGGKRDEQYF.

This clonotype has only a few counts. The chain recombines TRBV28 with TRBJ2-4; D call uncertain. Trimming stripped 5 bases from V and 3 bases from J, with 11 bases between. The germline V gene encodes CDR1 MDHEN and CDR2 SYDVKM. The CDR3 runs 14 residues. CDR3 bases: TGTGCCAGCAGTCGTTGGGGTGACAAAAACATTCAGTACTTC. Translation gives CASSRWGDKNIQYF.

This chain connects TRBV7-2 to TRBJ2-3; D perhaps matches TRBD1 (5 bases). V was cut by 6 bases and J by 4 bases, with 11 bases left in between. Germline lookup yields CDR1 SGHTA and CDR2 FQGNSA. This CDR3 has 13 residues. The CDR3 DNA is TGTGCCAGCAGGGCCACAGGTTCAGATACGCAGTATTTT. Translated: CASRATGSDTQYF. The variable domain in full, completed from reference TRBV7-2 and TRBJ2-3, reads GAGVSQSPSNKVTEKGKDVELRCDPISGHTALYWYRQSLGQGLEFLIYFQGNSAPDKSGLPSDRFSAERTGGSVSTLTIQRTQQEDSAVYLCASRATGSDTQYFGPGTRLTVL.

This clonotype was picked up a small number of times. This chain joins TRBV12-5 and TRBJ1-2, with 12 bases matching TRBD1. The V and J ends lost 2 bases and 4 bases, in that order; junction bases with no gene match: 2. This CDR3 contains 15 residues. CDR1 and CDR2 from the germline V gene are LGHNT and FRNRAP. In DNA form, the CDR3 reads TGTGCTAGTGGTTTGTGGGGACAGGGGGCCTATGGCTACACCTTC. This codes for CASGLWGQGAYGYTF.

V and J are TRBV28 and TRBJ2-7, with D possibly matching TRBD1 (6 bases). The CDR3 loop spans 14 amino acids. V gave up 6 bases and J gave up 7 bases, with 19 bases separating them. Germline-derived CDR1 and CDR2 are MDHEN and SYDVKM. CDR3 nucleotides: TGTGCCAGCAGGGAAACCGGGACAATCCGGGAGCAGTACTTC. This gives the protein CASRETGTIREQYF.